This T cell receptor (beta chain) was retrieved from a study of blood T cell repertoires in COVID-19. In the authors' methods: Amplified reference gene primers provided the basis for estimating nucleated cell counts. Clones were sequenced by immunoSEQ multiplex PCR, and TCRdb holds only the in-frame ones, with some missing. V, J and clone size derive from that table, while D and trimming were established from the DNA sequence. The sample has roughly 100,000 clones, 70% to 90% seen once. The germline CDR1 and CDR2 sequences are MNHNS and SASEGT. This CDR3 has 14 amino acids. V was clipped by 1 base and J by 0 bases, with 7 bases between them.

This rearrangement joins TRBV6-1 to TRBJ2-7; D unclear. Sequenced input: peripheral blood. This TCR was recovered from a human donor in a cohort sampled during active COVID-19. The chain's CDR3 is CASSEGRGSYEQYF. Written as DNA, the CDR3 is TGTGCCAGCAGTGAAGGTCGCGGCTCCTACGAGCAGTACTTC.